One and the same sample provided the 27 T cell receptor beta chains below, sequenced in a study of blood T cell repertoires in COVID-19. Method: immunoSEQ multiplex PCR; TCRdb's copy keeps in-frame clones and lacks some. The sample has 200,000 to 300,000 clones, 70% to 85% seen once. Material for sequencing was peripheral blood. These receptors came from a woman older than 75 with acute or convalescent COVID-19.

The rearrangement joins TRBV19 to TRBJ1-6, with 8 bases matching TRBD1. The junction had 4 bases not matched to a gene; V was cut back by 6 bases and J by 3 bases. CDR1 and CDR2 (germline): LNHDA, SQIVND (reference sequence). The CDR3 consists of 15 residues. CDR3 sequence reads: CASSTGGSYNSPLHF. Written as DNA, the CDR3 is TGTGCCAGTAGCACAGGGGGAAGCTATAATTCACCCCTCCACTTT.

To note about this clone: The sample has other DNA sequences that encode this CDR3 too. V is TRBV29-1 and J is TRBJ2-7; 7 bases align to TRBD1. Looked up from germline, CDR1 is SQVTM and CDR2 is ANQGSEA. The CDR3 is made up of 12 amino acids. The junction had 5 bases not matched to a gene; V was cut back by 5 bases and J by 4 bases. In DNA, the CDR3 is TGCAGCGTTTCAGGGGGTGGTTACGAGCAGTACTTC. This encodes CSVSGGGYEQYF.

This chain connects TRBV30 to TRBJ2-7; 9 nucleotides agree with TRBD1. The germline V gene encodes CDR1 GTSNPN and CDR2 SVGIG (reference sequence). The CDR3 is 15 amino acids. The junction had 8 bases not matched to a gene; V was cut back by 1 base and J by 4 bases. The CDR3: CAWSATGTGRYEQYF. The CDR3 region has the DNA TGTGCCTGGAGTGCGACGGGGACAGGGCGGTACGAGCAGTACTTC.

The gene calls are TRBV19 and TRBJ1-2, with 8 bases matching TRBD1. CDR3 length: 15 amino acids. Germline CDR1 is LNHDA and CDR2 is SQIVND (reference sequence). V shed 2 bases and J 2 bases; nucleotides not matched to a gene: 4. The CDR3 spells CASSIMRQGNYGYTF. The CDR3 DNA reads TGTGCCAGTAGTATAATGCGACAGGGGAACTATGGCTACACCTTC.

This CDR3 reads CASSLGSGNTEAFF. The CDR3 coding sequence is TGTGCCAGCAGCTTAGGGTCGGGGAACACTGAAGCTTTCTTT. The gene calls are TRBV7-3 and TRBJ1-1; D gene uncertain. With 2 bases removed from V and 1 base from J, the gap between germline ends came to 8 bases. Germline CDR1 reads SGHTA; CDR2 reads FQGTGA. The CDR3 extends over 14 amino acids.

V is TRBV12-2 and J is TRBJ1-5. TRBV12-2 is an annotated pseudogene. The CDR3 is 15 amino acids. The CDR3 nucleotides are TGTGCAAGTCGCTTAGGCCCGCGTCGCAATCAGCCCCAGCATTTT. It specifies CASRLGPRRNQPQHF.

This chain links TRBV11-3 with TRBJ2-3; possibly TRBD2 for D (7 bases). The V and J ends lost 5 bases and 8 bases respectively, with 17 bases between them. CDR3 size: 14 residues. Germline CDR1 and CDR2: SGHNT and YENEEA. The CDR3 here is CASSPGGPSGTQYF. In DNA, the CDR3 is TGTGCCAGCAGCCCGGGGGGCCCCTCCGGTACGCAGTATTTT.

The chain is built from TRBV15 and TRBJ1-3; no firm D call. The germline gives CDR1 LNHNV, CDR2 YYDKDF (reference sequence). The length of the CDR3 is 15 residues. Trimming removed 1 base from V and 0 bases from J, with 7 bases in between. The CDR3: CATSRGLASGNTIYF. CDR3 nucleotides: TGTGCCACCAGCAGAGGGTTGGCCTCTGGAAACACCATATATTTT. Supplemented by reference TRBV15 and TRBJ1-3, the full variable domain reads DAMVIQNPRYQVTQFGKPVTLSCSQTLNHNVMYWYQQKSSQAPKLLFHYYDKDFNNEADTPDNFQSRRPNTSFCFLDIRSPGLGDTAMYLCATSRGLASGNTIYFGEGSWLTVV.

V is TRBV12-3 or TRBV12-4 and J is TRBJ1-1; a possible D gene is TRBD1 (5 bases). Trimming removed 3 bases at V and 6 bases at J, with 11 bases between. The CDR3 contains 13 residues. This CDR3 is CASSLAGAPEAFF. As DNA, the CDR3 is TGTGCCAGCAGTTTGGCTGGGGCCCCTGAAGCTTTCTTT.

The J gene is TRBJ2-7, the V gene TRBV12-3 or TRBV12-4; 9 bases are a match to TRBD1. V dropped 4 bases and J dropped 7; count of bases not matched to a gene: 5. CDR3 size: 13 residues. The CDR3 loop reads CASSSGTGREQYF. The CDR3 coding sequence is TGTGCCAGCAGTTCCGGGACAGGGAGAGAGCAGTACTTC.

The chain couples TRBV6-5 to TRBJ1-2; 9 bases agree with TRBD1. The germline gives CDR1 MNHEY, CDR2 SVGAGI. CDR3 length: 14 amino acids. J was trimmed by 4 bases and V by 8 bases; bases with no gene match: 8. The CDR3 loop is CASAPGTGPYGYTF. DNA for the CDR3: TGTGCCAGCGCTCCCGGGACAGGGCCCTATGGCTACACCTTC.

J is TRBJ2-2 and V is TRBV5-1; weak D call: TRBD1 (6 bases). Trimming shortened V by 3 bases and J by 0 bases, and 12 bases separated the two germline ends. The germline V gene has CDR1 SGHRS and CDR2 YFSETQ. CDR3 length: 16 residues. The CDR3 here is CASSWADSANTGELFF. CDR3 nucleotides: TGCGCCAGCAGCTGGGCGGACAGCGCGAACACCGGGGAGCTGTTTTTT.

This clone has only a few counts. V is TRBV11-2 and J is TRBJ1-1, with 7 nucleotides matching TRBD1. V dropped 4 bases and J dropped 6; count of bases not matched to a gene: 23. CDR1 is SGHAT, CDR2 FQNNGV, per germline. The CDR3 extends over 19 amino acids. The CDR3 nucleotides are TGTGCCAGCAGCTCAAGGTCCCAAGTCCCGACAGGGTCGGTCGCTGAAGCTTTCTTT. Encoded protein: CASSSRSQVPTGSVAEAFF.

This clone was found once. V is TRBV23-1 and J is TRBJ1-1, with 9 bases aligning to TRBD1. TRBV23-1 is identified as an open reading frame with a role that is uncertain. V lost 4 bases, J lost 4 bases, and 16 bases stayed unmatched. CDR3 length: 18 amino acids. The CDR3 spells CASSRSVQGAHRATEAFF. The CDR3 DNA reads TGCGCCAGCAGTCGGAGCGTACAGGGGGCTCATCGGGCCACTGAAGCTTTCTTT.

The chain couples TRBV15 to TRBJ2-5; TRBD1 aligns across 7 bases. The germline V gene encodes CDR1 LNHNV and CDR2 YYDKDF (reference sequence). V shed 4 bases, J shed 1 base, and the junction held 3 bases outside the gene matches. The CDR3 contains 14 residues. CDR3 residues: CATSIDRVQETQYF. CDR3 sequence (DNA): TGTGCCACCAGCATAGACAGGGTCCAAGAGACCCAGTACTTC.

The chain links TRBV6-5 to TRBJ2-7; D uncertain. The CDR3 is made up of 12 amino acids. The germline V gene has CDR1 MNHEY and CDR2 SVGAGI. Trimming removed 7 bases from V and 1 base from J, with 8 bases in between. In DNA form, the CDR3 reads TGTGCCAGCACCTCCGGGTCCTACGAGCAGTACTTC. Translation gives CASTSGSYEQYF.

The V gene is TRBV29-1, the J gene TRBJ1-4; D perhaps matches TRBD1 (6 bases). The V end lost 4 bases, the J end lost 5 bases, and 8 bases lay between the germline ends. The CDR3 totals 12 residues. Germline CDR1 and CDR2: SQVTM and ANQGSEA. DNA for the CDR3: TGCAGCGTTGGTGGGGGCAATGAAAAACTGTTTTTT. It yields the protein CSVGGGNEKLFF.

This clone has only one observation. This chain connects TRBV11-2 to TRBJ1-5; D perhaps matches TRBD1 (6 bases). V shed 1 base and J shed 4 bases, with 8 bases lying between them. This CDR3 has 14 amino acids. Germline loops: CDR1 SGHAT, CDR2 FQNNGV. CDR3 residues: CASSLVGGNQPQHF. Here the CDR3 DNA reads TGTGCCAGCAGCTTAGTAGGGGGTAATCAGCCCCAGCATTTT.

The rearrangement joins TRBV5-1 to TRBJ1-1; 7 nucleotides line up with TRBD1. The junction had 9 bases not matched to a gene; V was cut back by 4 bases and J by 3 bases. CDR1 and CDR2 (germline): SGHRS, YFSETQ. The CDR3 contains 15 residues. CDR3 in DNA: TGCGCCAGCAGCCCCGGGACAGCTTCCTACACTGAAGCTTTCTTT. Amino acids: CASSPGTASYTEAFF.

The chain uses TRBV6-6 and TRBJ2-7; 7 nucleotides align to TRBD2. The CDR3 length is 15 residues. V shed 4 bases, J shed 2 bases, and the junction held 8 bases outside the gene matches. In germline, CDR1 is MNHNY, CDR2 SVGAGI (reference sequence). CDR3 in amino acids: CASSSPRGVTYEQYF. The CDR3 region has the DNA TGTGCCAGCAGTTCCCCCCGGGGGGTGACCTACGAGCAGTACTTC.

V and J are TRBV3-1 (or the pseudogene TRBV3-2) and TRBJ1-2; 8 nucleotides align to TRBD1. The CDR3 contains 16 residues. Germline CDR1 LGHDT, CDR2 YNNKEL (reference sequence). J gave up 7 bases and V 5 bases, and 15 bases lay outside the gene matches. Here the CDR3 DNA reads TGTGCCAGCAGCGAACGGACAGGGCGGGGAGGAATTGGCTACACCTTC. This sequence encodes CASSERTGRGGIGYTF.

The rearrangement joins TRBV5-1 to TRBJ2-1; TRBD2 aligns across 7 bases. There are 14 residues in the CDR3. Germline V gene sequence: CDR1 SGHRS, CDR2 YFSETQ. The V gene end was trimmed by 3 bases and the J gene end by 8 bases; junction bases not matched to a gene: 8. The CDR3 coding sequence is TGCGCCAGCAGCTCGGGACTACCTGGGTATGAGCAGTTCTTC. Residues: CASSSGLPGYEQFF.

The chain recombines TRBV20-1 with TRBJ2-7; D perhaps matches TRBD1 (6 bases). Per germline, CDR1 DFQATT and CDR2 SNEGSKA (reference sequence). Trimming left V 6 bases short and J 6 bases short, with 12 bases between. The CDR3 runs 11 residues. CDR3: CSARLGGEQYF. The CDR3 bases are TGCAGTGCCCGCCTAGGGGGCGAGCAGTACTTC.

In its sample, this clone was seen once. The sample contains more than one DNA sequence encoding this CDR3. This chain uses TRBV28 with TRBJ1-5; TRBD1 aligns across 8 bases. Trimming cost V 6 bases and J 2 bases; bases outside gene matches: 3. The CDR3 totals 14 residues. Per germline, CDR1 MDHEN and CDR2 SYDVKM. The CDR3 region is CASRSQGGNQPQHF. The CDR3 DNA reads as TGTGCCAGCAGATCACAGGGGGGCAATCAGCCCCAGCATTTT.

The CDR3 here is CASTTGWGGLGSPLHF. The CDR3 coding sequence is TGCGCCAGCACCACTGGATGGGGAGGGTTGGGTTCACCCCTCCACTTT. This sequence joins TRBV4-1 and TRBJ1-6; D remains unclear. Germline V gives CDR1 MGHRA, CDR2 YSYEKL. The CDR3 runs to 16 residues. The V gene lost 7 bases and the J gene lost 9 bases, with 22 bases spanning the gap.

This clone was observed a single time. The V gene is TRBV29-1, the J gene TRBJ2-7; no firm D call. CDR3 length: 11 residues. The germline V gene has CDR1 SQVTM and CDR2 ANQGSEA. The ends were cut back, 6 bases at V and 1 base at J, with 7 bases in the middle. DNA for the CDR3: TGCAGCGTCCTCCTTTCCTACGAGCAGTACTTC. It yields the protein CSVLLSYEQYF.

The chain links TRBV3-1 (or the pseudogene TRBV3-2) to TRBJ1-2; TRBD1 matches at 8 bases. The CDR3 runs to 18 residues. Germline V gene sequence: CDR1 LGHDT, CDR2 YNNKEL (reference sequence). V was clipped by 0 bases and J by 4 bases; unmatched bases: 13. Here the CDR3 reads CASSQERTGLTSRYGYTF. The CDR3 DNA reads as TGTGCCAGCAGCCAAGAGAGGACAGGGCTCACGAGTCGCTATGGCTACACCTTC.